This TCR beta chain was sequenced in a study of T cells in Graves' hyperthyroidism and ophthalmopathy. Whole-study results and caveats: The model made its ophthalmopathy prediction, and onset followed a median approximately 6.5 months later. Ophthalmopathy was distinguished from stable hyperthyroidism by 13 V-J signatures. Most thyroid clonotypes expanded above 0.001 were also detected in blood.

Isolation of PBMCs was performed on 8.5 to 10 ml fresh peripheral blood. The source material, RNA transcripts, was used to amplify TCR beta CDR3 regions. The HTBI set primed first-round TCR CDR3 RT-PCR. From the multiplex PCR reads, TCRdb called clonotypes with MiXCR, one entry per CDR3 protein. The sample includes about half a million distinct CDR3 sequences, just under 20% of them seen just once. This clonotype has a handful of counts. Its antigen remains unknown. The CDR3 extends over 14 amino acids. CDR1 is SNHLY, CDR2 FYNNEI, per germline. The V segment lost 10 bases and the J segment 4 bases; nucleotides outside the gene matches: 6.

V usage is TRBV2 and J usage is TRBJ1-5, with TRBD1 matching over 11 bases. The TCR sequence derives from a man between 40 and 49 years old with Graves' ophthalmopathy. Material: blood. This chain's CDR3 is CATRTGGSNQPQHF. As DNA, the CDR3 is TGTGCCACTCGGACAGGGGGCTCTAATCAGCCCCAGCATTTT.